What follows are 9 T cell receptor beta chains derived from one specimen sequenced in a study of T cell responses to AZD1222 COVID-19 vaccine. Sequencing was performed with immunoSEQ multiplex PCR; in TCRdb, only in-frame clones are kept and a portion is missing. Here the sample spans about 50,000 clones, around 85% being singletons. Specimen: peripheral blood, collected on day 0 of AZD1222 vaccination. These receptors came from an adult in good health.

The genes are TRBV11-2 and TRBJ2-1, with D possibly matching TRBD2 (6 bases). V was shortened by 5 bases and J by 7 bases, with 21 bases between the two germline ends. The CDR3 sequence is 16 residues long. Germline CDR1 SGHAT, CDR2 FQNNGV. CDR3 nucleotides: TGTGCCAGCAGCCCACGGACGTACGGGGCGGGAAATGAGCAGTTCTTC. Protein: CASSPRTYGAGNEQFF.

This chain connects TRBV7-2 to TRBJ2-7; 11 nucleotides line up with TRBD2. J was trimmed by 4 bases and V by 4 bases; bases with no gene match: 9. Germline V gene data show CDR1 as SGHTA and CDR2 as FQGNSA. CDR3 length equals 16 residues. The CDR3 DNA reads as TGTGCCAGCAGCTCCCCTCTAGCGGGGGGCATATACGAGCAGTACTTC. As protein: CASSSPLAGGIYEQYF.

The genes are TRBV5-6 and TRBJ1-3; D unresolved. The germline V gene has CDR1 SGHDT and CDR2 YYEEEE. The CDR3 sequence is 16 residues long. The germline V and J ends were trimmed by 0 bases and 0 bases, with 10 bases remaining between them. This CDR3 is CASSLGSLSSGNTIYF. CDR3 in DNA: TGTGCCAGCAGCTTGGGGAGCCTTAGCTCTGGAAACACCATATATTTT.

The chain uses TRBV6-4 and TRBJ1-6; D uncertain. The CDR3 spans 16 residues. CDR1 and CDR2 from the germline V gene are MRHNA and SNTAGT. V lost 6 bases and J lost 3, with 15 bases in between. CDR3 nucleotide sequence: TGTGCCAGCAGCGACATCCATTGGGGCTATAATTCACCCCTCCACTTT. Its translation is CASSDIHWGYNSPLHF.

The chain employs TRBV11-2 and TRBJ2-3, with 7 bases lining up with TRBD1. There are 12 residues in the CDR3. Germline assignment: CDR1 SGHAT and CDR2 FQNNGV. V lost 5 bases, J lost 8 bases, and 4 bases stayed unmatched. CDR3 protein: CASSPQGRTQYF. The CDR3 region has the DNA TGTGCCAGCAGCCCACAGGGGCGTACGCAGTATTTT. The whole variable domain, remainder taken from reference TRBV11-2 and TRBJ2-3, is EAGVAQSPRYKIIEKRQSVAFWCNPISGHATLYWYQQILGQGPKLLIQFQNNGVVDDSQLPKDRFSAERLKGVDSTLKIQPAKLEDSAVYLCASSPQGRTQYFGPGTRLTVL.

This clone turned up a few times. The V gene is TRBV14, the J gene TRBJ2-1; a possible D gene is TRBD2 (5 bases). Germline CDR1 and CDR2: SGHDN and FVKESK. Trimming took 6 bases from V and 9 from J, leaving 18 bases between them. The CDR3 is 14 amino acids. The CDR3 nucleotides read TGTGCCAGCAGTTGGGGTGGGGAGTCGGCTGAGCAGTTCTTC. Translating gives CASSWGGESAEQFF.

This sequence joins TRBV6-5 and TRBJ1-1; D is perhaps TRBD1 (5 bases). The germline CDR1 and CDR2 sequences are MNHEY and SVGAGI. V lost 7 bases and J lost 0, with 12 bases in between. CDR3 length: 14 residues. CDR3 coding DNA: TGTGCCAGCACCGACGGGGGGTTGAACACTGAAGCTTTCTTT. Protein product: CASTDGGLNTEAFF.

This chain uses TRBV28 with TRBJ2-2, with D possibly matching TRBD1 (5 bases). Trimming stripped 4 bases from V and 6 bases from J, with 21 bases between. CDR1 and CDR2 from the germline V gene are MDHEN and SYDVKM. The CDR3 totals 17 residues. CDR3 nucleotide sequence: TGTGCCAGCAGTTACCCCGTGGTAGGGGTGTTGTCCGGGGAGCTGTTTTTT. As protein: CASSYPVVGVLSGELFF. Drawing the rest from reference TRBV28 and TRBJ2-2, the complete variable domain is DVKVTQSSRYLVKRTGEKVFLECVQDMDHENMFWYRQDPGLGLRLIYFSYDVKMKEKGDIPEGYSVSREKKERFSLILESASTNQTSMYLCASSYPVVGVLSGELFFGEGSRLTVL.

V gene TRBV3-1 (or the pseudogene TRBV3-2) combines with J gene TRBJ1-2; D remains ambiguous. V was clipped by 0 bases and J by 6 bases, with 14 bases between them. The CDR3 sequence is 15 residues long. Germline CDR1 reads LGHDT; CDR2 reads YNNKEL (reference sequence). DNA of the CDR3: TGTGCCAGCAGCCAAGATAATGCGGGTTATCATGGCTACACCTTC. It codes for CASSQDNAGYHGYTF.